This TCR beta chain emerged from a study of blood T cell repertoires in COVID-19. The CDR3 sequence is 16 residues long. With 3 bases removed from V and 5 bases from J, the gap between germline ends came to 14 bases. Germline CDR1 SGHTA, CDR2 FQGNSA. Method: immunoSEQ multiplex PCR; TCRdb's copy keeps in-frame clones and lacks some. The data contain approximately 250,000 clones, about 91% of them singletons. Input material: PBMCs or T cells enriched from blood (not recorded which). The origin of this receptor is a man aged 40-55 years who had been exposed to COVID-19. This chain joins TRBV7-2 and TRBJ1-6, with D possibly being TRBD1 (6 bases). The CDR3, as DNA: TGTGCCAGCAGCTTCAGGGGAGCAGCCGATAATTCACCCCTCCACTTT. Encoded protein: CASSFRGAADNSPLHF.